A selection of T cell receptor beta chains follows, all from one sample in a study of cytomegalovirus exposure and HLA in healthy donors. The method was immunoSEQ multiplex PCR; TCRdb's version includes in-frame clones alone and lacks a portion of them. The table includes fewer than 90,000 clones, under 80% detected once. The sample comprised PBMCs. Receptors were obtained from a man in his thirties or forties in good health and CMV-seropositive. The CDR3 runs from the conserved cysteine through the conserved F or W. D genes are given only for firm matches. The size entry is marked missing in some rows and otherwise reads once, few, many or a size class.

v_call	clone_size	j_call	d_call	cdr3_nt	cdr3_aa
TRBV6-1	-	TRBJ2-2	-	TGTGCCAGCAGTGGGACACCAGATGCGAACACCGGGGAGCTGTTTTTT	CASSGTPDANTGELFF
TRBV30	-	TRBJ2-3	TRBD2	TGTGCCTGGAGTGTACACGGGGGGGGGACAGATACGCAGTATTTT	CAWSVHGGGTDTQYF
TRBV27	few	TRBJ1-2	TRBD1	TGTGCCAGCGGGGGACAGATCTCTGGCTACACCTTC	CASGGQISGYTF
TRBV2	once	TRBJ2-7	TRBD1	TGTGCCAGCAGCCAAGACAGGGGAAGTTGGTACGAGCAGTACTTC	CASSQDRGSWYEQYF
TRBV29-1	-	TRBJ1-2	TRBD1	TGCAGCGTTACAGGGGTCCAGATCGATGGCTACACCTTC	CSVTGVQIDGYTF
TRBV2	-	TRBJ1-2	-	TGTGCCAGCATCTTCGAGAGGAGCTATGGCTACACCTTC	CASIFERSYGYTF
TRBV9	-	TRBJ2-1	TRBD2	TGTGCCAGCGGAACTAGCGGGGGTTACAATGAGCAGTTCTTC	CASGTSGGYNEQFF
TRBV6-4	-	TRBJ2-3	-	TGTGCCAGCAGTCCACCGGGTAGCACAGATACGCAGTATTTT	CASSPPGSTDTQYF
TRBV6-1	few	TRBJ2-2	TRBD2	TGTGCCAGCAGTGTGCACGGACTAGCGGGCACCGGGGAGCTGTTTTTT	CASSVHGLAGTGELFF
TRBV19	few	TRBJ1-1	-	TGTGCCAGTAGTATCCTGATGGAGGAGGAAGCTTTCTTT	CASSILMEEEAFF
TRBV7-9	-	TRBJ2-7	-	TGTGCCAGCAGCTTCCAGGGCTACGAGCAGTACTTC	CASSFQGYEQYF
TRBV28	-	TRBJ1-2	-	TGTGCCAGCAGTTTATTTTCAGGGAACTATGGCTACACCTTC	CASSLFSGNYGYTF
TRBV6-4	few	TRBJ2-1	-	TGTGCCAGCAGTGACTCGAGCGGGTCCTACAATGAGCAGTTCTTC	CASSDSSGSYNEQFF
TRBV19	-	TRBJ1-2	TRBD1	TGTGCCAGTAGTATGTTTTTTGGTGGACAGGGGGTATACGACTATGGCTACACCTTC	CASSMFFGGQGVYDYGYTF
TRBV7-3	-	TRBJ2-3	TRBD2	TGTGCCAGCAGCAATAGCGGGGGGTTCACAGATACGCAGTATTTT	CASSNSGGFTDTQYF
TRBV2	-	TRBJ1-2	-	TGTGCCGCCGTTAGGGGATACTCCTATGGCTACACCTTC	CAAVRGYSYGYTF
TRBV9	-	TRBJ2-5	TRBD1	TGTGCCAGCAGCGTAGCTGGGACAGGGGGCCAGTACTTC	CASSVAGTGGQYF
TRBV7-9	-	TRBJ2-5	TRBD2	TGTGCCAGCAGCGTAGCGGGGGGGGGAGAGACCCAGTACTTC	CASSVAGGGETQYF
TRBV5-4	-	TRBJ1-4	-	TGTGCCAGCAGCTCCGGGTCGGGATCCTGGGAAAAACTGTTTTTT	CASSSGSGSWEKLFF
TRBV5-1	-	TRBJ2-7	TRBD1	TGCGCCAGCAGCTTGGCCTTTGTCGACAGGGGGTACGAGCAGTACTTC	CASSLAFVDRGYEQYF
TRBV13	-	TRBJ1-3	-	TGTGCCAGCAGCTTAGGTCCCGGGACACGAAACACCATATATTTT	CASSLGPGTRNTIYF
TRBV7-8	few	TRBJ2-1	TRBD1	TGTGCCAGCAGCTTGGACAGGGTACCCTACAATGAGCAGTTCTTC	CASSLDRVPYNEQFF
TRBV5-4	-	TRBJ2-5	-	TGTGCCAGCAGCTTGGTCTCTGCGGGAAGGGAGACCCAGTACTTC	CASSLVSAGRETQYF
TRBV28	-	TRBJ2-5	-	TGTGCCAGCAGTTTATCCTTCCGAGAAGAGACCCAGTACTTC	CASSLSFREETQYF
TRBV11-1	once	TRBJ2-5	TRBD2	TGTGCCAGCAGCGCAGGAGGGACTACTCAAGAGACCCAGTACTTC	CASSAGGTTQETQYF
TRBV29-1	-	TRBJ2-7	-	TGCAGCGTCCGGGATTTGTACGAGCAGTACTTC	CSVRDLYEQYF
TRBV7-2	few	TRBJ1-2	-	TGTGCCAGCAGCTTAGATGTGGGGCAGGGGTTTGGCTACACCTTC	CASSLDVGQGFGYTF
TRBV6-1	-	TRBJ2-7	-	TGTGCCAGCAGTGAATGGACGGGATCCTACGAGCAGTACTTC	CASSEWTGSYEQYF
TRBV28	-	TRBJ2-7	-	TGTGCCAGCAGTACTACAGGGGAGCAGTACTTC	CASSTTGEQYF
TRBV19	-	TRBJ2-7	TRBD1	TGTGCCAGTAGTATGAACATGGGACAGGGCTACGAGCAGTACTTC	CASSMNMGQGYEQYF
TRBV4-1	-	TRBJ2-7	-	TGCGCCAGCAGCCAAGGAGACAGCTACTACGAGCAGTACTTC	CASSQGDSYYEQYF
TRBV16	-	TRBJ1-1	TRBD1	TGTGCCAGCAGCCAAAGTCTGACAGGGGCTGAAGCTTTCTTT	CASSQSLTGAEAFF
TRBV4-2	-	TRBJ1-2	-	TGTGCCAGCAGCGAATCGGGGGGGAATAACTATGGCTACACCTTC	CASSESGGNNYGYTF
TRBV5-8	once	TRBJ1-2	-	TGTGCCAGCAGCTTGGAGCACAGGGTTGGGTTTGGCTACACCTTC	CASSLEHRVGFGYTF
TRBV5-8	-	TRBJ1-5	-	TGTGCCAGCAGCTTGGTAAGCTTCAATCAGCCCCAGCATTTT	CASSLVSFNQPQHF
TRBV4-3	few	TRBJ2-1	-	TGCGCCAGCAGCCAAGATGAGGGCGCGGGATACAATGAGCAGTTCTTC	CASSQDEGAGYNEQFF
TRBV5-5	-	TRBJ1-1	-	TGTGCCAGCAGCTTGGACTTCGGGGTGACAAACACTGAAGCTTTCTTT	CASSLDFGVTNTEAFF
TRBV28	few	TRBJ2-5	TRBD1	TGTGCCAGCAGTTTCCCCCCAGGGGTCGGGACAGGGTCTAAAGAGACCCAGTACTTC	CASSFPPGVGTGSKETQYF
TRBV6-6	few	TRBJ2-1	TRBD2	TGTGCCAGCAGTTACTCCGGCGGGGGGCACCACAATGAGCAGTTCTTC	CASSYSGGGHHNEQFF
TRBV5-6	-	TRBJ1-1	TRBD1	TGTGCCAGCAGCTTGGCGGACAGGGGGATGAACACTGAAGCTTTCTTT	CASSLADRGMNTEAFF
TRBV28	few	TRBJ1-6	-	TGTGCCAGCAGTTTTTTAGGGGCCGGTTCACCCCTCCACTTT	CASSFLGAGSPLHF
TRBV6-1	-	TRBJ2-2	-	TGTGCCAGCAGTGAGGCTCTTACCGGGGAGCTGTTTTTT	CASSEALTGELFF
TRBV19	-	TRBJ2-7	TRBD1	TGTGCCAGTAGTCGACGACCGGGACAGTCCATTTCCTACGAGCAGTACTTC	CASSRRPGQSISYEQYF
TRBV9	-	TRBJ2-7	TRBD1	TGTGCCAGCAGCCCGAGGACAGGGCGCGACGAGCAGTACTTC	CASSPRTGRDEQYF
TRBV4-3	-	TRBJ1-1	-	TGCGCCAGCAGCCAAGATCTGGTAGGGGATGGGACTGAAGCTTTCTTT	CASSQDLVGDGTEAFF
TRBV10-1	-	TRBJ1-5	-	TGCGCCAGCAAGAGACCGGGGGGGGACGGAGAAGACAATCAGCCCCAGCATTTT	CASKRPGGDGEDNQPQHF